This T cell receptor (beta chain) emerged from a study of blood T cell repertoires in COVID-19. Germline CDR1 is LGHNA and CDR2 is YNFKEQ. The CDR3 sequence is 14 residues long. Trimming stripped 3 bases from V and 2 bases from J, with 11 bases between. Assay: immunoSEQ multiplex PCR; the TCRdb copy retains only in-frame clones and omits some. The sample yields roughly 120,000 clones, around 84% seen once. This rearrangement joins TRBV4-2 to TRBJ2-7; tentatively, D is TRBD1 (5 bases). Input material: peripheral blood. The receptor comes from a woman aged 80 or over with active or convalescent COVID-19. The CDR3 DNA follows: TGTGCCAGCAGCCAGACAGACGGACCCTACGAGCAGTACTTC. This encodes CASSQTDGPYEQYF.